The TCR beta chain under discussion was sequenced for a study of neurological immune-mediated disorders. The CDR3 extends over 13 amino acids. Germline CDR1 and CDR2: MDHEN and SYDVKM. A 10-nucleotide random UMI tagged transcripts in template-switch 5'RACE cDNA synthesis. MiXCR, run by TCRdb on the 5' RACE reads, gives a single entry per CDR3 protein. The data contain around 79,000 distinct CDR3 sequences, 13% to 15% of them seen just once; the ten biggest clones take up 6.5% to 8%. Details on this clonotype: Relative to the germline gene, one junction end is altered; a read error may explain this.

Sequenced material: PBMCs. This sequence was found in a woman in her forties or fifties in good health. The chain employs TRBV28 and TRBJ2-3, with TRBD2 matching over 8 bases. The CDR3 is CATQRGRVDTPYF. DNA of the CDR3: TGTGCCACCCAGCGGGGGAGAGTGGATACGCCGTATTTT.